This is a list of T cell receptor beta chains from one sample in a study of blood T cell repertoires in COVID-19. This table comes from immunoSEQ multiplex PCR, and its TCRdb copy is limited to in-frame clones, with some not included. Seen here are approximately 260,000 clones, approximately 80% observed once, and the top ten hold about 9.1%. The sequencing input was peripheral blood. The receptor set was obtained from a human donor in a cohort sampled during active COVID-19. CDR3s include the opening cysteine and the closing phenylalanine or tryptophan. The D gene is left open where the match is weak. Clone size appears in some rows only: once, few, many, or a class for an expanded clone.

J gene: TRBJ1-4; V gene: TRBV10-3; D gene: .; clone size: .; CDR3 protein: CAIRSTGSNEKLFF; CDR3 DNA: TGTGCCATCAGATCAACAGGGAGTAATGAAAAACTGTTTTTT
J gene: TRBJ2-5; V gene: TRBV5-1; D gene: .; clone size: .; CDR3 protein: CASSFETGETQYF; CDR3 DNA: TGCGCCAGCAGCTTTGAGACTGGAGAGACCCAGTACTTC
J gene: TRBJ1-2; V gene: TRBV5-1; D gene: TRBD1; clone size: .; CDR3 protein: CASSLWTGTNYGYTF; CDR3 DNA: TGCGCCAGCAGCTTATGGACAGGGACTAACTATGGCTACACCTTC
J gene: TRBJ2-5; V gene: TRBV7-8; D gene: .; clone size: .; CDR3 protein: CASSLYAGVEETQYF; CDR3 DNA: TGTGCCAGCAGCTTATACGCAGGGGTGGAAGAGACCCAGTACTTC
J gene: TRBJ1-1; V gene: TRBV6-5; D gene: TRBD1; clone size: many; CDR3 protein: CASSRDRRNTEAFF; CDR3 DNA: TGTGCCAGCAGCAGGGACAGGAGGAACACTGAAGCTTTCTTT
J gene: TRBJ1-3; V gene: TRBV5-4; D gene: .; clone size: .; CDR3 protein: CASSLSAGFGNTIYF; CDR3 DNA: TGTGCCAGCAGCTTGTCGGCGGGGTTCGGAAACACCATATATTTT
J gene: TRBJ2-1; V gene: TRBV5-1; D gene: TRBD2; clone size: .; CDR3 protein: CASSTSGGINELFF; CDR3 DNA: TGCGCCAGTTCGACTAGCGGGGGTATCAATGAGCTGTTCTTC
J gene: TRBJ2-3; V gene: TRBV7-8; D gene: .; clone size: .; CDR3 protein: CASSLELAAGDTQYF; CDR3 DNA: TGTGCCAGCAGCTTAGAATTAGCGGCTGGGGATACGCAGTATTTT
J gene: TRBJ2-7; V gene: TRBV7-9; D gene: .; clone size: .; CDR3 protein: CASSLVHSGYEQYF; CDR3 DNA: TGTGCCAGCAGCTTAGTACATTCGGGCTACGAGCAGTACTTC
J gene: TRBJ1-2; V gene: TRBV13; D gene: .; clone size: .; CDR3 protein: CASSLAGTNYGYTF; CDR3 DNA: TGTGCCAGCAGCTTAGCGGGAACAAACTATGGCTACACCTTC
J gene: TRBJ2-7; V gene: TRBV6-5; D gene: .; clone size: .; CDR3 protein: CASSYYRVAYEQYF; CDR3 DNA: TGTGCCAGCAGTTACTACAGGGTTGCCTACGAGCAGTACTTC
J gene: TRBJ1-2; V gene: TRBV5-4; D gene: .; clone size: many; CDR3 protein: CASSFFGGAGGYTF; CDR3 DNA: TGTGCCAGCAGCTTTTTTGGGGGGGCCGGTGGCTACACCTTC
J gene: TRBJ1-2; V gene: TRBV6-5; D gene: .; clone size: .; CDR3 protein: CAGRGSGYTF; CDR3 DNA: TGTGCCGGGAGGGGATCTGGCTACACCTTC
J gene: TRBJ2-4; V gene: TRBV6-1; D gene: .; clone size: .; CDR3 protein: CASSEARGNKNIQYF; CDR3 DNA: TGTGCCAGCAGTGAAGCGCGAGGGAACAAAAACATTCAGTACTTC
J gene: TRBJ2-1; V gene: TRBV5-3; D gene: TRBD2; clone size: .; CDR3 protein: CARSHGWTSGKTSSYNEQFF; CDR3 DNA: TGTGCCAGAAGCCACGGTTGGACTAGCGGAAAAACAAGCTCCTACAATGAGCAGTTCTTC
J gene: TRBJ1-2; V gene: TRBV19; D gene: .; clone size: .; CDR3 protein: CASSPRGLTNYGYTF; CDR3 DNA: TGTGCCAGTAGTCCACGAGGCCTAACTAACTATGGCTACACCTTC
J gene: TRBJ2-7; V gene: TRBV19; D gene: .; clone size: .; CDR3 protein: CASSPQTAYEQYF; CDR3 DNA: TGTGCCAGTAGTCCTCAGACAGCCTACGAGCAGTACTTC
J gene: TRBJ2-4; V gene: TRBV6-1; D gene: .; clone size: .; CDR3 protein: CASSAGLSSSKNIQYF; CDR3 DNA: TGTGCCAGCAGTGCGGGACTCTCGTCGTCCAAAAACATTCAGTACTTC
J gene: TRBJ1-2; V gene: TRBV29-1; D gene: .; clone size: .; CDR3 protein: CSVAPALEPTYGYTF; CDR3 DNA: TGCAGCGTTGCCCCGGCCCTGGAGCCGACGTATGGCTACACCTTC
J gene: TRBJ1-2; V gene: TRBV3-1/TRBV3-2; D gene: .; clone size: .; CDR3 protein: CASSQERTRNNYGYTF; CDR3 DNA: TGTGCCAGCAGCCAAGAACGGACAAGAAATAACTATGGCTACACCTTC
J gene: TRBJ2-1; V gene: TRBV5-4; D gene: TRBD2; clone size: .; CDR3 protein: CASSPYSSGSYNEQFF; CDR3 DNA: TGTGCCAGCAGCCCCTACTCTAGCGGGAGTTACAATGAGCAGTTCTTC
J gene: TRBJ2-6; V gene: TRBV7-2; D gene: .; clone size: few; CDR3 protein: CASSLARAGANVLTF; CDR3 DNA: TGTGCCAGCAGCTTAGCCCGGGCTGGGGCCAACGTCCTGACTTTC
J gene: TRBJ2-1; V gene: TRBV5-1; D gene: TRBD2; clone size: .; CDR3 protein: CASSFEFLSSGYNEQFF; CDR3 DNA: TGCGCCAGCAGCTTTGAGTTCCTGTCTAGCGGATACAATGAGCAGTTCTTC
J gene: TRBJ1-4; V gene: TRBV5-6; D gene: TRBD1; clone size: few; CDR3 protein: CASSRDRGNEKLFF; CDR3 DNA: TGTGCCAGCAGCCGGGACAGGGGAAATGAAAAACTGTTTTTT
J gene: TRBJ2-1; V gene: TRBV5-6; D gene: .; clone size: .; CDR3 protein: CASSSGFGQSYNEQFF; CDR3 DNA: TGTGCCAGCAGCTCGGGATTTGGACAGTCCTACAATGAGCAGTTCTTC
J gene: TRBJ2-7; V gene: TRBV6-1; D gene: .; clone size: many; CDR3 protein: CASSELAFSSYEQYF; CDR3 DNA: TGTGCCAGCAGTGAGCTAGCGTTTAGCTCCTACGAGCAGTACTTC
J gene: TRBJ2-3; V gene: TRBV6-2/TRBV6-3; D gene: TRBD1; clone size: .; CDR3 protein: CASSAGQGTDTQYF; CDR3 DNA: TGTGCCAGCAGCGCGGGACAGGGCACAGATACGCAGTATTTT
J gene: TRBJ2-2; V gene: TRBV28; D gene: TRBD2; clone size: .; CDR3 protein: CASSRTSVGTGELFF; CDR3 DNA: TGTGCCAGCAGCCGGACTAGCGTCGGCACCGGGGAGCTGTTTTTT
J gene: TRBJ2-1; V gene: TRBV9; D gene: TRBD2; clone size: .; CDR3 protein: CASSGTGLAGLNEQFF; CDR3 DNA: TGTGCCAGCAGCGGGACCGGACTAGCGGGACTGAATGAGCAGTTCTTC